This entry lists 7 T cell receptor beta chains sequenced from one sample in a study of blood T cell repertoires in COVID-19. Produced via immunoSEQ multiplex PCR; TCRdb's table is partial and in-frame only. The table shows under 200,000 clones, with over 75% occurring only once. The sequenced material came from PBMCs or T cells enriched from blood (not recorded which). The receptor set was obtained from a man aged 50-60 years who had recovered from COVID-19.

This chain uses TRBV5-1 with TRBJ2-2, with D possibly being TRBD2 (5 bases). The germline gives CDR1 SGHRS, CDR2 YFSETQ. The CDR3 has 14 amino acids. Deletions cut 4 bases from V and 2 bases from J, with 9 bases between. CDR3 DNA: TGCGCCAGCAGCGACTATACCAACACCGGGGAGCTGTTTTTT. Amino acid sequence: CASSDYTNTGELFF.

J is TRBJ1-4 and V is TRBV28, with 9 nucleotides matching TRBD1. The length of the CDR3 is 14 residues. Germline V lookup: CDR1 MDHEN, CDR2 SYDVKM. Germline trimming cut 6 bases from V and 8 bases from J; bases unmatched to any gene: 7. CDR3 sequence (DNA): TGTGCCAGCAGCTCCGGGACAGGGTGGGAAAAACTGTTTTTT. As protein: CASSSGTGWEKLFF.

The J gene is TRBJ1-5, the V gene TRBV27; 9 positions match TRBD1. Germline CDR1 reads MNHEY; CDR2 reads SMNVEV (reference sequence). CDR3 length equals 15 residues. V shed 6 bases and J 4 bases; nucleotides not matched to a gene: 7. CDR3 nucleotides: TGTGCCAGCAGGACCGGACAGGGGAGAAATCAGCCCCAGCATTTT. It translates to CASRTGQGRNQPQHF.

V is TRBV5-1 and J is TRBJ1-6, with D hard to call. CDR1 is SGHRS and CDR2 is YFSETQ in the germline V gene. Trimming stripped 0 bases from V and 9 bases from J, with 10 bases between. This CDR3 region has 14 residues. The CDR3 is CASSLADNPSPLHF. The CDR3 DNA reads as TGCGCCAGCAGCTTGGCCGACAATCCTTCACCCCTCCACTTT.

The chain carries TRBV19 and TRBJ1-2; a weak D match, TRBD1 (5 bases). V was cut by 7 bases and J by 3 bases, with 12 bases left in between. Germline lookup yields CDR1 LNHDA and CDR2 SQIVND (reference sequence). The CDR3 length is 13 residues. This chain's CDR3 is CASTSGSYYGYTF. For the CDR3, the DNA is TGTGCCAGTACATCAGGGTCTTACTATGGCTACACCTTC. Complete variable domain (other parts from reference TRBV19 and TRBJ1-2): DGGITQSPKYLFRKEGQNVTLSCEQNLNHDAMYWYRQDPGQGLRLIYYSQIVNDFQKGDIAEGYSVSREKKESFPLTVTSAQKNPTAFYLCASTSGSYYGYTFGSGTRLTVV.

The rearrangement joins TRBV2 to TRBJ2-3, with 8 bases matching TRBD1. The ends lost 4 bases at V and 1 base at J; junction bases unmatched: 7. The CDR3 loop spans 16 amino acids. Germline V gene data show CDR1 as SNHLY and CDR2 as FYNNEI. CDR3 residues: CASSAPPGQGTDTQYF. The CDR3 bases are TGTGCCAGCAGTGCCCCACCGGGACAGGGCACAGATACGCAGTATTTT.

V and J are TRBV30 and TRBJ2-3; tentatively, D is TRBD2 (7 bases). Trimming stripped 3 bases from V and 0 bases from J, with 22 bases between. CDR1 and CDR2 (germline): GTSNPN, SVGIG (reference sequence). There are 18 residues in the CDR3. CDR3 region: CAWSGGGEDSGSTDTQYF. CDR3 DNA sequence: TGTGCCTGGAGCGGGGGCGGGGAAGATAGCGGGAGCACAGATACGCAGTATTTT.